The subject of this entry is one T cell receptor (beta chain). Its antigen remains unidentified. No quality values exist for individual bases; no much larger clone is one base distant. Genomic DNA was extracted from sorted cells for sequencing of the TCRbeta CDR3 region. The immunoSEQ Assay was used to sequence the TCRbeta CDR3 regions. TCRdb obtained this table from immuneACCESS and retained in-frame rearrangements with V and J assigned. These tables miss some clones; where compared with another copy, unresolved V genes account for less than half of the shortfall, and the remainder is unexplained. The sample data list 45,000 to 70,000 clones, and around 84% of these were observed just once. The ten largest clones add up to around 0.91% of the sample. The data are from a study of OX40 agonist ivuxolimab in advanced cancers. In terms of the full investigation: The costimulatory receptor OX40 (CD134) was targeted by ivuxolimab, a fully human IgG2 agonistic monoclonal antibody. Of the approximately 53 patients in dose escalation, approximately 20 had hepatocellular carcinoma, approximately 15 had melanoma, 9 had renal cell carcinoma and 9 had head and neck cancer. Intravenous ivuxolimab was administered to patients every 2 weeks at six dose levels: 0.01, 0.1, 0.3, 1.5, 3 and 10 mg/kg. Partial responses occurred in three dose-escalation patients, of whom one had hepatocellular carcinoma and two had cutaneous melanoma. The purpose of peripheral TCRbeta sequencing was to test whether ivuxolimab changed TCR sequence diversity and led to clonal T-cell expansion. In the dose-escalation cohort, roughly 80% of patients were male, and the mean age was approximately 60 years, with a range of roughly 20 to 80. Prior anti-PD-1, anti-PD-L1 or anti-CTLA-4 therapy was permitted, and 40% of dose-escalation patients had received checkpoint inhibitors. The paper describes the monotherapy dose-escalation part (N = 52 patients) of the phase I trial of ivuxolimab.

Patients with autoimmune disease history or receiving systemic immunosuppression were excluded from the trial. Peripheral blood for TCR sequencing was collected from all dose cohorts at baseline, on cycle 4 day 1, and on cycle 7 day 1. Samples came from an open-label, multicenter, first-in-human phase I dose-escalation trial of ivuxolimab. The trial enrolled adults with locally advanced or metastatic head and neck squamous cell, hepatocellular, melanoma or renal cell carcinoma. Before TCR sequencing, CD4+ T cells and CD8+ T cells were sorted from peripheral blood as separate populations. Spanning cysteine to phenylalanine, the CDR3 consists of 15 amino acids. The kept DNA is CDR3 alone, 45 bases in frame from the first base. According to the germline V gene, CDR1 reads MNHEY and CDR2 reads SVGAGI. At the junction V is shortened by 0 bases and J by 4 bases, with 12 bases in between. The paper's findings and limits, for the study overall: After ivuxolimab, CD8+ T cells had more expanded clones than CD4+ T cells on average. Which antigens the clonally expanded peripheral T cells were specific for was not determined. Partial responders in the 0.1-3.0 mg/kg groups had among the lowest normalized peripheral clonal expansion, especially among CD8+ T cells. Low levels of normalized T-cell clonal expansion were also seen in some nonresponding patients. Clonal expansion of both CD4+ and CD8+ blood T cells was observed from baseline to week 6 at doses 0.1 to 3.0 mg/kg.

Recombination linked TRBV6-5 to TRBJ1-1, with the D gene not clear enough to name. Sequenced material: CD4+ or CD8+ T cells sorted from blood, taken in a trial of the OX40 agonist ivuxolimab. This sequence originates from an adult with an advanced solid tumor such as melanoma, head and neck, liver or kidney cancer. The CDR3 reads CASSYSTSKVTEAFF. The sequenced DNA is TGTGCCAGCAGTTACTCGACGTCGAAAGTCACTGAAGCTTTCTTT.